A single sample is the source of the 3 T cell receptor beta chains below, sequenced in a study of cytomegalovirus exposure and HLA in healthy donors. Primers: 60 Vbeta forward and 13 Jbeta reverse. The repertoire was sequenced with immunoSEQ multiplex PCR; TCRdb's copy has only in-frame clones and lacks some. Of some 20,000 clones listed, under 90% are singletons. Sequencing was done on a sample of PBMCs. These receptors were taken from a human donor in good health.

V usage is TRBV4-2 and J usage is TRBJ2-5, with a weak D call TRBD1 (6 bases). Matching the DNA end better, TRBJ2-7 makes the J call doubtful. CDR3 length: 18 amino acids. Per the germline V gene, CDR1 is LGHNA and CDR2 is YNFKEQ. CDR3: CASSQEAPQGSLSYEQYF. The CDR3 DNA reads TGTGCCAGCAGCCAAGAGGCCCCTCAGGGGTCCCTCTCCTACGAGCAGTACTTC.

The V call is TRBV5-5, the J call TRBJ2-2, with no clear D. Germline CDR1 SGHKS, CDR2 YYEKEE (reference sequence). The CDR3 has 15 residues. V lost 3 bases, J lost 3 bases, and 12 bases lay in between. CDR3 nucleotides: TGTGCCAGCAGCTCATATGACTTCGACACCGGGGAGCTGTTTTTT. It translates to CASSSYDFDTGELFF.

This clone showed up just a few times. The V and J genes are TRBV7-2 and TRBJ1-4; 7 bases map to TRBD1. The ends lost 4 bases at V and 0 bases at J; junction bases unmatched: 5. The V gene's germline CDR1 is SGHTA and CDR2 FQGNSA. The CDR3 runs to 16 residues. CDR3 loop: CASSSTGTATNEKLFF. CDR3 bases: TGTGCCAGCAGCTCCACGGGGACAGCAACTAATGAAAAACTGTTTTTT.